Shown below are 10 T cell receptor beta chains from a single sample sequenced in a study of cytomegalovirus exposure and HLA in healthy donors. PCR employed 60 Vbeta and 13 Jbeta primers. TCRdb's copy holds only in-frame clones and misses some; the assay was immunoSEQ multiplex PCR. The table includes some 120,000 clones, 8% to 10% detected once. Sequencing was performed on PBMCs. Receptor source: a man aged 30-40 years in good health and CMV-seronegative.

The V gene is TRBV9, the J gene TRBJ2-2, with D perhaps matching TRBD2 (6 bases). V was pared by 0 bases and J by 5 bases, with 8 bases between. In germline, CDR1 is SGDLS, CDR2 YYNGEE. The CDR3 is 14 amino acids. CDR3 residues: CASSVAAGTGELFF. The CDR3 nucleotides read TGTGCCAGCAGCGTAGCAGCGGGTACCGGGGAGCTGTTTTTT. Full variable domain (outside the CDR3, taken from reference TRBV9 and TRBJ2-2): DSGVTQTPKHLITATGQRVTLRCSPRSGDLSVYWYQQSLDQGLQFLIQYYNGEERAKGNILERFSAQQFPDLHSELNLSSLELGDSALYFCASSVAAGTGELFFGEGSRLTVL.

The sample holds a few counts of this clone. The CDR3 DNA is TGTGCCAGCAGCTTTCCCGGGACAGAGACTGAAGCTTTCTTT. This gives the protein CASSFPGTETEAFF. This chain links TRBV7-9 with TRBJ1-1; TRBD1 aligns across 7 bases. CDR1 is SEHNR and CDR2 is FQNEAQ in the germline V gene (reference sequence). CDR3 length: 14 residues. The V gene end was trimmed by 3 bases and the J gene end by 5 bases; junction bases not matched to a gene: 6.

This clone has only a few counts. The rearrangement joins TRBV5-1 to TRBJ2-4, with D possibly matching TRBD1 (5 bases). Germline lookup yields CDR1 SGHRS and CDR2 YFSETQ. Trimming took 0 bases from V and 5 from J, leaving 6 bases between them. This CDR3 spans 13 amino acids. The DNA of the CDR3 is TGCGCCAGCAGCTTGGGGGGCGAAAACATTCAGTACTTC. Protein sequence: CASSLGGENIQYF.

This clone appeared a few times. The chain is built from TRBV10-3 and TRBJ1-1; TRBD1 is a possible D gene (6 bases). This CDR3 comprises 14 residues. V lost 6 bases, J lost 1 base, and 12 bases lay in between. CDR1 ENHRY and CDR2 SYGVKD come from the germline V gene. CDR3 loop: CAISMGQENTEAFF. CDR3 in DNA: TGTGCCATCAGCATGGGACAAGAGAACACTGAAGCTTTCTTT.

The DNA of the CDR3 is TGTGCCTGGAGCCTAGGGGTGTTCACAGATACGCAGTATTTT. Its translation: CAWSLGVFTDTQYF. This chain links TRBV30 with TRBJ2-3; weak D call: TRBD1 (5 bases). The CDR3 has 14 residues. V was clipped by 3 bases and J by 2 bases, with 12 bases between them. The germline gives CDR1 GTSNPN, CDR2 SVGIG (reference sequence).

This rearrangement joins TRBV4-1 to TRBJ2-7; TRBD2 matches 9 bases. CDR3 length equals 16 residues. The ends lost 0 bases at V and 4 bases at J; junction bases unmatched: 7. The V gene's germline CDR1 is MGHRA and CDR2 YSYEKL. CDR3 DNA: TGCGCCAGCAGCCAAGATGAGACTAGCGGAGATTACGAGCAGTACTTC. This sequence encodes CASSQDETSGDYEQYF.

This chain joins TRBV11-3 and TRBJ2-4, with 10 bases aligning to TRBD2. In germline, CDR1 is SGHNT, CDR2 YENEEA. This CDR3 has 15 amino acids. V was clipped by 5 bases and J by 5 bases; unmatched bases: 6. CDR3 bases: TGTGCCAGCAGCCCCAATCTAGCGGGAGAAAACATTCAGTACTTC. Translation: CASSPNLAGENIQYF.

This clone was observed a handful of times. The J gene is TRBJ1-3, the V gene TRBV30; 7 bases line up with TRBD1. J lost 3 bases, V lost 2 bases, and 1 base had no gene match. This CDR3 spans 13 amino acids. CDR1 GTSNPN and CDR2 SVGIG come from the germline V gene (reference sequence). The CDR3 spells CAWSRGLGNTIYF. The CDR3 DNA reads TGTGCCTGGAGTAGGGGGCTTGGAAACACCATATATTTT.

This clone was counted only a few times. The CDR3 DNA reads TGTGCCAGCAGACAAACAGATACGCAGTATTTT. It specifies CASRQTDTQYF. The chain joins TRBV2 to TRBJ2-3; D unresolved. The CDR3 covers 11 residues. Germline lookup yields CDR1 SNHLY and CDR2 FYNNEI. V was pared by 6 bases and J by 3 bases, with 4 bases between.

For this clone: One end of the junction is discordant with germline, which a read error may explain. This sequence joins TRBV7-7 and TRBJ2-2, with 7 bases fitting TRBD1. The CDR3 has 14 residues. Per germline, CDR1 SSHAT and CDR2 FNYEAQ (reference sequence). CDR3 DNA: TGTGCTAGCAGCTGGACAGGTGCGAACGGGGAGCTGTTTTTT. It codes for CASSWTGANGELFF.